The rows below give T cell receptor beta chains drawn from one sample of a study of cytomegalovirus exposure and HLA in healthy donors. This table comes from immunoSEQ multiplex PCR, and its TCRdb copy is limited to in-frame clones, with some not included. The profile covers about 170,000 clones, with roughly 80% appearing a single time and under 2.5% taken by the ten largest. The material sequenced was PBMCs. These receptors all come from a female donor in good health and CMV-seronegative. CDR3s leave out the opening cysteine and the closing phenylalanine or tryptophan. The D gene is left open where the match is weak.

d_call j_call v_call cdr3_aa
NA TRBJ2-5 TRBV5-1 ASSLAFGGLSWETQY
TRBD1 TRBJ2-1 TRBV7-9 ASSSLLTGSYNEQF
NA TRBJ1-2 TRBV5-1 ASSETFTAGYT
TRBD1 TRBJ1-4 TRBV6-5 ASSYSRDRGGEKLF
NA TRBJ1-5 TRBV2 ASREGLGNQPQH
NA TRBJ2-1 TRBV2 ATVGDFYNEQF
NA TRBJ1-1 TRBV11-2 ASRLTDSNTEAF
NA TRBJ1-1 TRBV15 ATSRELQSRGTEAF
TRBD1 TRBJ1-2 TRBV6-5 ATFTGDYGYT
NA TRBJ1-4 TRBV5-1 ASSLDIRGEKLF
NA TRBJ2-4 TRBV10-2 ASSTPPSGGAPQNIQY
TRBD1 TRBJ1-5 TRBV7-9 ASSSTGENQPQH
TRBD1 TRBJ1-6 TRBV10-2 ASRGDSLLASPLH
TRBD1 TRBJ2-7 TRBV5-1 ASNEQGANEQY
NA TRBJ2-7 TRBV30 AWSMNRYYEQY
NA TRBJ1-1 TRBV7-6 ASSTGTGGRGTEAF
TRBD2 TRBJ2-7 TRBV6-1 ASSEGIRRGDAIEQY
NA TRBJ2-4 TRBV21-1 ASSKRPMPGRRELGGGPKNIQY
TRBD2 TRBJ2-7 TRBV30 AWGSGRGYEQY
TRBD1 TRBJ1-1 TRBV7-6 ASSPNRGFISEAF
TRBD2 TRBJ2-7 TRBV7-9 ASSGAAGDLYEQY
TRBD2 TRBJ2-5 TRBV27 ASRIPVARGAKSETQY
TRBD1 TRBJ1-1 TRBV7-2 ASSPRIGTGTEAF
TRBD1 TRBJ1-2 TRBV11-2 ASSLGITGGDGYT
NA TRBJ1-5 TRBV29-1 SVGVGGLGQPQH
TRBD1 TRBJ1-1 TRBV15 ATSRKGQLNTEAF
NA TRBJ1-1 TRBV6-1 ASSVKEGTEAF
NA TRBJ1-1 TRBV6-7 ASGGVRNTEAF
TRBD2 TRBJ2-5 TRBV25-1 ASSAGGRQTQY
TRBD1 TRBJ2-7 TRBV29-1 SAGFKGQLSEQY
NA TRBJ2-3 TRBV13 ASSLPATDTQY
TRBD2 TRBJ2-2 TRBV5-4 ASSLGSAGFAGELF
NA TRBJ1-2 TRBV21-1 ASWNGGYT
NA TRBJ2-3 TRBV6-6 ASSPLTSTDTQY